The 31 T cell receptor beta chains listed next were all sequenced from one sample in a study of cytomegalovirus exposure and HLA in healthy donors. The primer mix had 60 Vbeta and 13 Jbeta primers. Assay used: immunoSEQ multiplex PCR; TCRdb lists only in-frame clones, some missing. The sample consists of around 140,000 clones, 78% of them appearing once. Sequencing was carried out using PBMCs. The source is a female donor in good health and CMV-seronegative.

This clone has a single count. This chain connects TRBV6-1 to TRBJ1-1; no clear D. Germline CDR1 MNHNS, CDR2 SASEGT. V was pared by 2 bases and J by 2 bases, with 12 bases between. The CDR3 is 15 amino acids. The CDR3 DNA sequence: TGTGCCAGCAGTGAAAGGAGGAAATTAAACACTGAAGCTTTCTTT. Amino acid sequence: CASSERRKLNTEAFF.

The chain couples TRBV6-4 to TRBJ2-2; a weak D match, TRBD1 (5 bases). Per the germline V gene, CDR1 is MRHNA and CDR2 is SNTAGT. V was pared by 8 bases and J by 0 bases, with 13 bases between. The CDR3 contains 15 residues. The CDR3 DNA reads as TGTGCCAGCTCCCCTCAGGGAACGAACACCGGGGAGCTGTTTTTT. It specifies CASSPQGTNTGELFF.

V is TRBV10-3 and J is TRBJ2-5, with 9 bases matching TRBD2. The trim removed 6 bases at V and 14 bases at J, leaving 13 bases unmatched. Germline V gene sequence: CDR1 ENHRY, CDR2 SYGVKD. The CDR3 runs 13 residues. CDR3 nucleotides: TGTGCCATCAGCCCCGGGACTAGCCGGAAGAGTTACTTC. This translates into CAISPGTSRKSYF.

The chain uses TRBV7-2 and TRBJ1-1, with D possibly being TRBD1 (6 bases). Trimming left V 2 bases short and J 4 bases short, with 11 bases between. The germline V gene has CDR1 SGHTA and CDR2 FQGNSA. This CDR3 has 14 amino acids. CDR3 loop: CASSLNRVGTEAFF. The CDR3 DNA is TGTGCCAGCAGCTTAAACAGGGTCGGCACTGAAGCTTTCTTT. Full variable domain (outside the CDR3, taken from reference TRBV7-2 and TRBJ1-1): GAGVSQSPSNKVTEKGKDVELRCDPISGHTALYWYRQSLGQGLEFLIYFQGNSAPDKSGLPSDRFSAERTGGSVSTLTIQRTQQEDSAVYLCASSLNRVGTEAFFGQGTRLTVV.

The chain employs TRBV7-6 and TRBJ2-2, with D tentatively TRBD2 (6 bases). Trimming stripped 6 bases from V and 5 bases from J, with 10 bases between. Germline CDR1 reads SGHVS; CDR2 reads FNYEAQ. The CDR3 totals 13 residues. The CDR3 protein is CASSRRGTGELFF. DNA for the CDR3: TGTGCCAGCAGTCGGCGGGGAACCGGGGAGCTGTTTTTT.

The chain links TRBV27 to TRBJ2-7; D is unresolved. V shed 3 bases and J shed 1 base, with 7 bases lying between them. Germline loops: CDR1 MNHEY, CDR2 SMNVEV (reference sequence). There are 13 residues in the CDR3. CDR3 loop: CASSFGYSYEQYF. In DNA form, the CDR3 reads TGTGCCAGCAGTTTCGGGTATTCCTACGAGCAGTACTTC.

The chain links TRBV28 to TRBJ1-2; TRBD1 matches at 7 bases. There are 19 residues in the CDR3. From germline, CDR1 is MDHEN and CDR2 SYDVKM. After removal of 5 bases from V and 5 bases from J, the junction contained 23 bases not matched to a gene. The CDR3 DNA reads as TGTGCCAGCAGTCCCAAGCCCAACTCCCAGGGGGTCCTAGGGTATGGCTACACCTTC. Its translation: CASSPKPNSQGVLGYGYTF.

The chain links TRBV28 to TRBJ1-5; D may be TRBD1 (6 bases). CDR3 length: 15 amino acids. Trimming left V 6 bases short and J 2 bases short, with 14 bases between. The V gene's germline CDR1 is MDHEN and CDR2 SYDVKM. The CDR3 reads CASRGAGAGNQPQHF. As DNA, the CDR3 is TGTGCCAGCAGGGGGGCAGGGGCGGGCAATCAGCCCCAGCATTTT.

The chain carries TRBV28 and TRBJ1-2, with D perhaps TRBD1 (6 bases). The CDR3 has 13 residues. Germline lookup yields CDR1 MDHEN and CDR2 SYDVKM. V was clipped by 9 bases and J by 0 bases, with 11 bases between them. CDR3 residues: CASLDSANYGYTF. DNA of the CDR3: TGTGCCAGTTTGGACAGTGCTAACTATGGCTACACCTTC.

The genes are TRBV5-1 and TRBJ1-2, with TRBD1 identical over 11 bases. In germline, CDR1 is SGHRS, CDR2 YFSETQ. V was pared by 3 bases and J by 8 bases, with 12 bases of the junction left unmatched. The CDR3 runs 16 residues. The CDR3 DNA sequence: TGCGCCAGCAGCTCGGGACAGGGGGTTCCGCTCGCGGGCTACACCTTC. This sequence encodes CASSSGQGVPLAGYTF.

This clone was detected once. V usage is TRBV9 and J usage is TRBJ1-1, with a tentative D call TRBD1 (6 bases). This CDR3 has 15 residues. V lost 0 bases and J 5 bases, leaving 14 bases between the germline ends. Germline V gene sequence: CDR1 SGDLS, CDR2 YYNGEE. CDR3 region: CASSVGSQGWTEAFF. The CDR3 DNA reads as TGTGCCAGCAGCGTAGGTTCCCAGGGGTGGACTGAAGCTTTCTTT.

This sequence joins TRBV18 and TRBJ1-1; D uncertain. The V end was cut by 5 bases, the J end by 2 bases, with 15 bases between. Germline loops: CDR1 KGHSH, CDR2 LQKENI. This CDR3 is 15 amino acids long. The DNA for the CDR3 is TGTGCCAGCTCATACGAACGGTTTTTAAACACTGAAGCTTTCTTT. The encoded protein is CASSYERFLNTEAFF.

The chain combines TRBV19 with TRBJ1-2; 7 nucleotides align to TRBD1. The J segment lost 2 bases and the V segment lost 5 bases, leaving 11 bases of the junction unmatched. CDR3 length: 16 amino acids. The germline CDR1 and CDR2 sequences are LNHDA and SQIVND (reference sequence). CDR3 loop: CASSSPGTAQNYGYTF. The CDR3 DNA reads TGTGCCAGTAGTTCTCCCGGGACAGCTCAGAACTATGGCTACACCTTC.

The chain has TRBV4-3 and TRBJ2-7; tentatively, D is TRBD1 (5 bases). The CDR3 is 15 residues long. V lost 0 bases and J lost 3, with 12 bases in between. Per the germline V gene, CDR1 is LGHNA and CDR2 is YSLEER. CDR3 DNA sequence: TGCGCCAGCAGCCAAGAAATTGGACAATTCTACGAGCAGTACTTC. It is translated as CASSQEIGQFYEQYF.

The chain combines TRBV2 with TRBJ1-4; 10 bases are shared with TRBD1. Germline lookup yields CDR1 SNHLY and CDR2 FYNNEI. Trimming at V came to 6 bases and at J to 5 bases, leaving 9 bases not matched to a gene. CDR3 length: 16 residues. CDR3 protein: CASRKQTGGLNEKLFF. The CDR3 DNA sequence: TGTGCCAGCAGAAAGCAGACAGGGGGCTTAAATGAAAAACTGTTTTTT.

This rearrangement joins TRBV5-1 to TRBJ2-7, with TRBD2 as a possible D gene (7 bases). This CDR3 region has 14 residues. Trimming took 4 bases from V and 7 from J, leaving 18 bases between them. Germline CDR1 is SGHRS and CDR2 is YFSETQ. In DNA form, the CDR3 reads TGCGCCAGCAGCCGCGGGGGCCGGGGAGGAGAGCAGTACTTC. It encodes CASSRGGRGGEQYF.

The chain is built from TRBV7-2 and TRBJ1-3; weak D call: TRBD1 (6 bases). There are 14 residues in the CDR3. V lost 5 bases and J lost 4, with 12 bases in between. CDR1 is SGHTA and CDR2 is FQGNSA in the germline V gene. In DNA, the CDR3 is TGTGCCAGCAGCCTTACAGGGATAGGAAACACCATATATTTT. Protein sequence: CASSLTGIGNTIYF.

A few counts support this clone. The CDR3 here is CASSFYGSLNTEAFF. The CDR3 DNA sequence: TGTGCCAGCAGTTTTTACGGGTCCCTGAACACTGAAGCTTTCTTT. The chain links TRBV27 to TRBJ1-1; D remains unclear. The CDR3 has 15 residues. The germline CDR1 and CDR2 sequences are MNHEY and SMNVEV (reference sequence). V was shortened by 3 bases and J by 0 bases, with 11 bases between the two germline ends.

This chain connects TRBV7-3 to TRBJ1-3; possible D gene TRBD1, 6 bases. The CDR3 has 16 residues. Trimming removed 3 bases at V and 0 bases at J, with 12 bases between. Germline CDR1 is SGHTA and CDR2 is FQGTGA. The CDR3 DNA sequence: TGTGCCAGCAGCTTTGGACAGCCGTCCTCTGGAAACACCATATATTTT. Amino acid sequence: CASSFGQPSSGNTIYF.

This chain links TRBV9 with TRBJ1-6; 9 bases map to TRBD1. V gave up 4 bases and J gave up 0 bases; unmatched junction bases: 17. Germline V lookup: CDR1 SGDLS, CDR2 YYNGEE. The CDR3 spans 21 residues. The CDR3 is CASSPHDGQGPPSSYNSPLHF. CDR3 bases: TGTGCCAGCAGCCCACACGACGGACAGGGGCCACCGAGCTCCTATAATTCACCCCTCCACTTT.

This chain links TRBV16 with TRBJ1-5; D possibly corresponds to TRBD1 (6 bases). V lost 2 bases and J lost 2, with 16 bases in between. The germline CDR1 and CDR2 sequences are KGHSY and FQNENV. This CDR3 comprises 17 residues. The CDR3 sequence is CASSQRMVRQGNQPQHF. The CDR3, as DNA: TGTGCCAGCAGCCAACGAATGGTGAGACAGGGCAATCAGCCCCAGCATTTT.

V gene TRBV21-1 combines with J gene TRBJ1-4; the table's D call of TRBD1 was not tested on the DNA. TRBV21-1 is annotated as a pseudogene. The CDR3 length is 17 residues. CDR3 in DNA: TGTGCCAGCAGCAAAGCAAAGCAGGGGAAAGCGGACGAAAAACTGTTTTTT. It is translated as CASSKAKQGKADEKLFF.

The CDR3 region is CAGTSLGLAGREQFF. The CDR3 nucleotides are TGTGCCGGCACGTCTCTAGGACTAGCGGGACGGGAGCAGTTCTTC. The chain has TRBV30 and TRBJ2-1, with 12 bases identical to TRBD2. The CDR3 has 15 amino acids. J was trimmed by 10 bases and V by 8 bases; bases with no gene match: 15. Germline lookup yields CDR1 GTSNPN and CDR2 SVGIG (reference sequence).

J is TRBJ2-1 and V is TRBV7-8; 7 bases are shared with TRBD2. Per the germline V gene, CDR1 is SGHVS and CDR2 is FQNEAQ. The ends lost 2 bases at V and 9 bases at J; junction bases unmatched: 10. The CDR3 runs to 15 residues. As DNA, the CDR3 is TGTGCCAGCAGCTTAAGGGTTGGTTGGGGGGGTGAGCAGTTCTTC. This encodes CASSLRVGWGGEQFF.

This clone came up a few times. At the DNA level, this CDR3 is encoded by other sequences in the same sample as well. This chain connects TRBV6-5 to TRBJ2-7; 8 bases are a match to TRBD1. Germline CDR1 is MNHEY and CDR2 is SVGAGI. V trimming: 0 bases; J trimming: 2 bases; junction bases outside the gene matches: 3. The CDR3 length is 15 residues. CDR3 amino acids: CASSYSRDRTYEQYF. CDR3 nucleotide sequence: TGTGCCAGCAGTTACTCCCGGGACAGGACCTACGAGCAGTACTTC.

V usage is TRBV9 and J usage is TRBJ2-3; D uncertain. Trimming took off 2 bases at V and 7 bases at J, with 11 bases between the two ends. This CDR3 contains 13 residues. The germline CDR1 and CDR2 sequences are SGDLS and YYNGEE. CDR3 protein: CASSVSARNTQYF. The CDR3 nucleotides read TGTGCCAGCAGCGTCAGTGCTAGAAATACGCAGTATTTT. Filled out from reference TRBV9 and TRBJ2-3, the complete variable domain reads DSGVTQTPKHLITATGQRVTLRCSPRSGDLSVYWYQQSLDQGLQFLIQYYNGEERAKGNILERFSAQQFPDLHSELNLSSLELGDSALYFCASSVSARNTQYFGPGTRLTVL.

The rearrangement uses TRBV27 and TRBJ2-7; 12 bases are a match to TRBD2. Germline V CDR1 and CDR2: MNHEY, SMNVEV (reference sequence). The junction had 5 bases not matched to a gene; V was cut back by 6 bases and J by 5 bases. This CDR3 comprises 14 residues. The CDR3 reads CASRLAGGAHEQYF. CDR3 nucleotides: TGTGCCAGCAGGCTAGCGGGAGGGGCCCACGAGCAGTACTTC.

V is TRBV7-2 and J is TRBJ1-4; TRBD1 is a possible D gene (6 bases). CDR1 is SGHTA and CDR2 is FQGNSA in the germline V gene. The germline V and J ends were trimmed by 1 base and 3 bases, with 12 bases remaining between them. This CDR3 has 16 residues. CDR3 DNA sequence: TGTGCCAGCAGCTTAGTACGGACAGTAGCTAATGAAAAACTGTTTTTT. It encodes CASSLVRTVANEKLFF. Drawing the rest from reference TRBV7-2 and TRBJ1-4, the complete variable domain is GAGVSQSPSNKVTEKGKDVELRCDPISGHTALYWYRQSLGQGLEFLIYFQGNSAPDKSGLPSDRFSAERTGGSVSTLTIQRTQQEDSAVYLCASSLVRTVANEKLFFGSGTQLSVL.

This chain connects TRBV2 to TRBJ2-7; TRBD1 aligns across 9 bases. Trimming cost V 8 bases and J 5 bases; bases outside gene matches: 4. CDR1 SNHLY and CDR2 FYNNEI come from the germline V gene. The CDR3 extends over 12 amino acids. Written as DNA, the CDR3 is TGTGCCAGCCGGACAGGGGTTAACGAGCAGTACTTC. Protein sequence: CASRTGVNEQYF.

This clone was recorded only once. The chain combines TRBV30 with TRBJ2-2, with 7 nucleotides matching TRBD1. Germline loops: CDR1 GTSNPN, CDR2 SVGIG (reference sequence). V gave up 2 bases and J gave up 6 bases; unmatched junction bases: 3. The CDR3 covers 13 residues. CDR3 nucleotides: TGTGCCTGGAGTCCCACAGGGGCCGGGGAGCTGTTTTTT. Encoded protein: CAWSPTGAGELFF.

The V and J genes are TRBV5-8 and TRBJ2-7, with D possibly being TRBD1 (5 bases). The CDR3 covers 13 residues. Germline CDR1 SGHTS, CDR2 YDEGEE. V was pared by 6 bases and J by 6 bases, with 16 bases between. The CDR3 sequence is CASTLGPGGEQYF. Written as DNA, the CDR3 is TGTGCCAGCACCCTGGGGCCGGGTGGCGAGCAGTACTTC.